The clone carrying this T cell receptor beta chain was seen only a few times. What it recognizes is unknown. Clones were sequenced by immunoSEQ multiplex PCR, and TCRdb holds only the in-frame ones, with some missing. The sample carries 50,000 or so clones, approximately 84% recorded once. Germline-derived CDR1 and CDR2 are SNHLY and FYNNEI. This CDR3 is 12 amino acids long. V was clipped by 3 bases and J by 5 bases, with 7 bases between them. These data belong to a study of siplizumab effects on memory and regulatory T cells. Study outcomes and limitations: Significantly reduced by siplizumab was the cumulative frequency of alloreactive sequences, namely those traceable to unstimulated CD4+ memory cells.

The receptor was isolated from a human donor in good health. The sequencing sample was made of naive CD8+ T cells sorted from blood. The rearrangement links TRBV2 to TRBJ1-2, with no clear D. CDR3 protein: CASSDRVYGYTF. The CDR3 region has the DNA TGTGCCAGCAGTGATAGGGTTTATGGCTACACCTTC.